This is a list of T cell receptor beta chains from one sample in a study of shared clonotypes between healthy human individuals. TCRdb's copy holds only in-frame clones and misses some; the assay was immunoSEQ multiplex PCR. The sample lists some 2 million clones, about 95% occurring once. The source material was naive CD4+ T cells sorted from blood. The origin of the receptors is a man aged 18-30 years in good health. Both conserved end residues are part of each CDR3. The D gene is left open where the match is weak. Some rows have no size entry. The others give once, few or many, or a class for an expanded clone.

>-|TRBV5-1|13|-|TRBJ2-5
CASSLRQGETQYF
TGCGCCAGCAGCTTGAGGCAGGGAGAGACCCAGTACTTC
>once|TRBV19|16|-|TRBJ2-6
CASSTTADSGANVLTF
TGTGCCAGTAGTACCACAGCAGACTCTGGGGCCAACGTCCTGACTTTC
>-|TRBV18|15|-|TRBJ2-3
CASSPQGGGADTQYF
TGTGCCAGCTCACCACAAGGAGGGGGGGCAGATACGCAGTATTTT
>once|TRBV18|15|TRBD1|TRBJ1-2
CASSPVTGVAYGYTF
TGTGCCAGCTCACCAGTCACAGGGGTCGCCTATGGCTACACCTTC
>-|TRBV7-2|15|TRBD1|TRBJ1-5
CASSLKGTGVQPQHF
TGTGCCAGCAGCTTAAAAGGGACAGGGGTCCAGCCCCAGCATTTT
>-|TRBV18|15|-|TRBJ2-7
CASSPNRGSSYEQYF
TGTGCCAGCTCACCAAATAGGGGTTCATCCTACGAGCAGTACTTC
>-|TRBV6-5|14|-|TRBJ2-3
CASSYSVSTDTQYF
TGTGCCAGCAGTTACTCGGTTAGCACAGATACGCAGTATTTT
>-|TRBV18|15|TRBD2|TRBJ2-5
CASSDGLAGVETQYF
TGTGCCAGCTCCGACGGACTAGCGGGGGTAGAGACCCAGTACTTC
>-|TRBV10-3|15|-|TRBJ1-2
CAISEWWAGNYGYTF
TGTGCCATCAGTGAGTGGTGGGCAGGGAACTATGGCTACACCTTC
>-|TRBV5-1|14|-|TRBJ2-3
CASSGGAGPDTQYF
TGCGCCAGCAGCGGGGGGGCCGGTCCAGATACGCAGTATTTT
>-|TRBV7-9|14|TRBD2|TRBJ2-1
CASALAGETNEQFF
TGTGCCAGCGCCCTAGCGGGGGAGACCAATGAGCAGTTCTTC
>-|TRBV5-1|15|-|TRBJ1-2
CASSVDRTTNYGYTF
TGCGCCAGCAGCGTCGACAGGACCACCAACTATGGCTACACCTTC
>once|TRBV21-1|15|-|TRBJ2-7
CASSKRRQTSYEQYF
TGTGCCAGCAGCAAACGGCGACAGACAAGTTACGAGCAGTACTTC
>-|TRBV19|13|TRBD2|TRBJ2-3
CASTSGRSDTQYF
TGTGCCAGTACTAGCGGGAGATCAGATACGCAGTATTTT
>-|TRBV11-2|14|TRBD1|TRBJ2-7
CASSSPGQGALQYF
TGTGCCAGCAGCTCTCCGGGACAGGGGGCTTTGCAGTACTTC
>-|TRBV10-2|13|-|TRBJ1-5
CASSAQGSQPQHF
TGCGCCAGCAGTGCCCAGGGGAGTCAGCCCCAGCATTTT
>-|TRBV29-1|13|TRBD2|TRBJ2-5
CSVDRGLAETQYF
TGCAGCGTTGACCGCGGACTAGCAGAGACCCAGTACTTC
>-|TRBV27|14|TRBD1|TRBJ1-2
CASSLGQGDYGYTF
TGTGCCAGCAGTTTAGGCCAGGGGGACTATGGCTACACCTTC
>-|TRBV5-6|12|-|TRBJ1-2
CASSLTGSGYTF
TGTGCCAGCAGCTTGACAGGGAGCGGCTACACCTTC
>-|TRBV7-9|12|-|TRBJ2-2
CASSTNTGELFF
TGTGCCAGCAGTACGAACACCGGGGAGCTGTTTTTT
>-|TRBV15|13|-|TRBJ1-6
CATSLGVDSPLHF
TGTGCCACCAGCCTTGGGGTGGATTCACCCCTCCACTTT
>-|TRBV10-1|15|TRBD2|TRBJ2-1
CASSPGGLVRNEQFF
TGCGCCAGCAGTCCGGGGGGGCTAGTAAGAAATGAGCAGTTCTTC
>-|TRBV6-6|14|TRBD1|TRBJ2-7
CASSPRQGNHEQYF
TGTGCCAGCAGTCCGAGACAGGGAAACCACGAGCAGTACTTC
>-|TRBV28|14|TRBD1|TRBJ1-2
CASFSGGTGYGYTF
TGTGCCAGCTTTTCCGGGGGGACAGGGTATGGCTACACCTTC
>-|TRBV5-1|15|TRBD2|TRBJ2-5
CASSSASGSGETQYF
TGCGCCAGCAGCTCGGCTAGCGGGAGTGGGGAGACCCAGTACTTC
>-|TRBV30|12|-|TRBJ1-1
CAWAGGDTEAFF
TGTGCCTGGGCCGGGGGGGACACTGAAGCTTTCTTT
>-|TRBV5-4|16|-|TRBJ2-5
CASSLPGRGAQETQYF
TGTGCCAGCAGCCTGCCCGGCCGGGGAGCCCAAGAGACCCAGTACTTC
>-|TRBV6-1|14|-|TRBJ1-6
CASSVRDENSPLHF
TGTGCCAGCAGTGTCCGGGACGAGAATTCACCCCTCCACTTT
>-|TRBV5-1|15|-|TRBJ1-1
CASSLPGGMNTEAFF
TGCGCCAGCAGCTTGCCAGGTGGCATGAACACTGAAGCTTTCTTT
>-|TRBV18|14|-|TRBJ1-2
CASSISGVNYGYTF
TGTGCCAGCTCAATCTCCGGGGTGAACTATGGCTACACCTTC
>-|TRBV2|14|TRBD1|TRBJ1-1
CASRSRGGGTEAFF
TGTGCCAGCAGGTCCAGGGGGGGTGGAACTGAAGCTTTCTTT
>-|TRBV5-1|15|TRBD1|TRBJ1-1
CASSLGDSGITEAFF
TGCGCCAGCAGCTTGGGGGACAGTGGTATCACTGAAGCTTTCTTT
>-|TRBV18|17|TRBD1|TRBJ1-6
CASSPPRRDRRDSPLHF
TGTGCCAGCTCACCGCCACGACGGGACAGACGGGATTCACCCCTCCACTTT
>few|TRBV10-3|12|TRBD1|TRBJ2-7
CAGGQGNDEQYF
TGTGCCGGGGGACAGGGGAACGACGAGCAGTACTTC
>-|TRBV7-2|18|TRBD2|TRBJ2-3
CASSSGHRLAGGPDTQYF
TGTGCCAGCAGCTCAGGCCATCGACTAGCGGGAGGACCAGATACGCAGTATTTT
>once|TRBV6-5|15|TRBD1|TRBJ1-2
CASSYNLDDRVGYTF
TGTGCCAGCAGTTACAATCTTGACGACAGGGTTGGCTACACCTTC
>-|TRBV7-9|19|-|TRBJ2-6
CASSDPYPGRNAGANVLTF
TGTGCCAGCTCCGATCCGTATCCGGGACGTAACGCGGGGGCCAACGTCCTGACTTTC
>-|TRBV6-5|12|-|TRBJ1-6
CASSYWNSPLHF
TGTGCCAGCAGTTATTGGAATTCACCCCTCCACTTT
>-|TRBV19|16|TRBD1|TRBJ1-5
CASSIGDRGFVQPQHF
TGTGCCAGTAGTATAGGGGACAGGGGGTTTGTTCAGCCCCAGCATTTT
>-|TRBV6-1|13|-|TRBJ2-5
CASTEQGWETQYF
TGTGCCAGCACCGAGCAAGGGTGGGAGACCCAGTACTTC
>-|TRBV4-3|15|TRBD2|TRBJ2-3
CASSQSGEITDTQYF
TGCGCCAGCAGCCAGAGCGGGGAAATCACAGATACGCAGTATTTT
>-|TRBV28|13|-|TRBJ1-3
CASGWGSGNTIYF
TGTGCCAGCGGGTGGGGCTCTGGAAACACCATATATTTT
>-|TRBV7-9|13|-|TRBJ2-4
CASSAWTENIQYF
TGTGCCAGCAGCGCCTGGACAGAGAACATTCAGTACTTC
>-|TRBV18|16|-|TRBJ2-5
CASSPVPGRSYETQYF
TGTGCCAGCTCCCCGGTGCCCGGGAGATCTTATGAGACCCAGTACTTC
>-|TRBV25-1|12|-|TRBJ1-4
CASNSDAEKLFF
TGTGCCAGCAATTCGGACGCTGAAAAACTGTTTTTT
>-|TRBV19|15|-|TRBJ1-6
CASSRASSYNSPLHF
TGTGCCAGTAGTAGAGCGAGCTCCTATAATTCACCCCTCCACTTT
>-|TRBV6-5|13|-|TRBJ1-1
CASKGQGHTEAFF
TGTGCCAGCAAGGGACAAGGGCACACTGAAGCTTTCTTT
>-|TRBV10-3|15|TRBD1|TRBJ1-2
CAISELGTGGYGYTF
TGTGCCATCAGTGAGTTAGGGACAGGGGGCTATGGCTACACCTTC
>-|TRBV9|17|TRBD1|TRBJ1-5
CASSVDPGTGVLQPQHF
TGTGCCAGCAGCGTAGACCCCGGGACAGGGGTTCTTCAGCCCCAGCATTTT
>few|TRBV6-5|10|-|TRBJ2-5
CASSGETQYF
TGTGCCAGCAGTGGGGAGACCCAGTACTTC